This is a list of T cell receptor beta chains from one sample in a study of blood T cell repertoires in COVID-19. Only in-frame clones appear in the TCRdb table, and some are missing; sequencing was by immunoSEQ multiplex PCR. The table has some 270,000 clones, approximately 85% seen once. Sequenced: peripheral blood. The receptor set was obtained from a woman in her seventies with acute or convalescent COVID-19. Each CDR3 is given with its conserved first and last residue. The D gene is left open where the match is weak. Rows may omit the clone size; those that give it use once, few, many or a size class.

>.|TRBJ1-2|TRBD1|TRBV5-1
TGCGCCAGCAGCTTACAGGGGGCGCAGGTAAACTATGGCTACACCTTC
CASSLQGAQVNYGYTF
>once|TRBJ1-2|.|TRBV30
TGTGCCTGGACCCTACAGGGCCGTGGCTACACCTTC
CAWTLQGRGYTF
>.|TRBJ2-3|.|TRBV2
TGTGCCAGCAGAAGAGAGGCAGATACGCAGTATTTT
CASRREADTQYF
>once|TRBJ1-3|TRBD1|TRBV5-1
TGCGCCAGCAGCTTGGGGACAGGGGTCTCTGGAAACACCATATATTTT
CASSLGTGVSGNTIYF
>few|TRBJ1-1|.|TRBV3-1/TRBV3-2
TGTGCCAGCAGCCAAGATTTCGGGGGAGCTTTCTTT
CASSQDFGGAFF
>.|TRBJ1-4|TRBD1|TRBV4-2
TGTGCCAGCAGCGGCACCCCGGACAGGTACGAAAAACTGTTTTTT
CASSGTPDRYEKLFF
>once|TRBJ1-1|.|TRBV27
TGTGCCAGCAGTTTCGGGGGGTGGGACACTGAAGCTTTCTTT
CASSFGGWDTEAFF
>.|TRBJ2-2|.|TRBV11-3
TGTGCCAGCAGCTTTACCCCACACAGGTCGGTGTCTATGTCCGGGGAGCTGTTTTTT
CASSFTPHRSVSMSGELFF
>.|TRBJ1-2|TRBD1|TRBV5-1
TGCGCCAGCAGTGACAGGGGGTATGGCTACACCTTC
CASSDRGYGYTF
>.|TRBJ2-3|.|TRBV7-2
TGTGCCAGCAGCTTAGTAGGGACGGGGGGCCCAGATACGCAGTATTTT
CASSLVGTGGPDTQYF
>.|TRBJ1-2|.|TRBV5-1
TGCGCCAGCAGCTTATCAGGAAACTATGGCTACACCTTC
CASSLSGNYGYTF
>.|TRBJ2-3|.|TRBV7-9
TGTGCCAGCAGCCGCGGGGATACGCAGTATTTT
CASSRGDTQYF
>.|TRBJ2-3|TRBD1|TRBV10-3
TGTGCCATCAGTCCAGACAGGGCTACAGATACGCAGTATTTT
CAISPDRATDTQYF
>once|TRBJ2-1|TRBD2|TRBV11-2
TGTGCCAGCAGCTTAGTTGCGGGGGGGGACAATGAGCAGTTCTTC
CASSLVAGGDNEQFF
>.|TRBJ1-1|.|TRBV29-1
TGCAGCGTCTCCAGGGGGAACACTGAAGCTTTCTTT
CSVSRGNTEAFF
>.|TRBJ1-5|TRBD1|TRBV19
TGTGCCAGTAGTATATCAGGGGGCGGCAATCAGTCCCAGCATTTT
CASSISGGGNQSQHF
>.|TRBJ1-2|TRBD1|TRBV29-1
TGCAGCACCGACTCAGGGGGAAGGGACTATGGCTACACCTTC
CSTDSGGRDYGYTF
>.|TRBJ2-1|TRBD1|TRBV5-5
TGTGCCAGCAGGCCCGGGACAGGGTCTTACAATGAGCAGTTCTTC
CASRPGTGSYNEQFF
>.|TRBJ2-3|TRBD2|TRBV27
TGTGCCAGCAGTCTACTCGGGACTAGCGGGCACACAGATACGCAGTATTTT
CASSLLGTSGHTDTQYF
>.|TRBJ1-2|.|TRBV7-2
TGTGCCAGCAGCTCGAGGGGGAGTTATGGCTACACCTTC
CASSSRGSYGYTF
>.|TRBJ1-1|.|TRBV4-2
TGTGCCAGCAGCCAAGACTGGGAGAGCACTGAAGCTTTCTTT
CASSQDWESTEAFF
>few|TRBJ2-7|TRBD2|TRBV13
TGTGCCAGCAGCTCCCTCCGGTTAGCGGGGGGCACCTACGAGCAGTACTTC
CASSSLRLAGGTYEQYF
>.|TRBJ1-2|TRBD1|TRBV6-5
TGTGCCAGCAGTTTTGACAGGGTAGGCTACACCTTC
CASSFDRVGYTF
>.|TRBJ2-5|.|TRBV9
TGTGCCAGCAGCGTTTTAGGGACATCCCAAGAGACCCAGTACTTC
CASSVLGTSQETQYF
>once|TRBJ2-7|TRBD1|TRBV10-3
TGTGCCATCAGTCCGGGACAGGCCTACGAGCAGTACTTC
CAISPGQAYEQYF
>.|TRBJ1-2|.|TRBV10-3
TGTGCCACCAACGGAGGCGGGACCGGCTACACCTTC
CATNGGGTGYTF
>.|TRBJ1-2|.|TRBV6-5
TGTGCCAGCAGTTACTCCTACAGGGAGAGCTACACCTTC
CASSYSYRESYTF
>once|TRBJ1-4|TRBD1|TRBV27
TGTGCCAGCAGGAACGGGGACAGGGGGAATGAAAAACTGTTTTTT
CASRNGDRGNEKLFF
>.|TRBJ1-5|.|TRBV3-1/TRBV3-2
TGTGCCAGCAGTTCATCCAATAGCAATCAGCCCCAGCATTTT
CASSSSNSNQPQHF
>.|TRBJ2-7|.|TRBV7-9
TGTGCCAGCAGCTTAGCGGGGAAGGGGGAGTCCTCCTACGAGCAGTACTTC
CASSLAGKGESSYEQYF
>.|TRBJ1-3|.|TRBV7-6
TGTGCCAGCAGCCCCGGGGGGGGAGGAAACACCATATATTTT
CASSPGGGGNTIYF
>.|TRBJ1-2|.|TRBV5-1
TGCGCCAGCAGCTTAAGGGGCTCGGGCTACACCTTC
CASSLRGSGYTF
>.|TRBJ2-2|.|TRBV2
TGTGCCACTAGGCAGGGGCCCGGGGAGCTGTTTTTT
CATRQGPGELFF
>.|TRBJ2-2|.|TRBV7-3
TGTGCCAGCAGCTTAAGGTCAGCGAACACCGGGGAGCTGTTTTTT
CASSLRSANTGELFF
>.|TRBJ2-1|TRBD2|TRBV10-3
TGTGCCATCAGTGAGGGCGGGGGGCCACTGGATGAGCAGTTCTTC
CAISEGGGPLDEQFF
>.|TRBJ1-1|.|TRBV5-4
TGTGCCAGCAGCCTCCGGGAGCCGCTGAACACTGAAGCTTTCTTT
CASSLREPLNTEAFF
>.|TRBJ1-5|.|TRBV5-3
TGTGCCCGCCGGATCCATTTGGGGCTGCCCCAGCATTTT
CARRIHLGLPQHF
>.|TRBJ2-3|TRBD2|TRBV7-8
TGTGCCAGCAGCTTAGTACGGGCAGCGGGGGGCCGAGATACGCAGTATTTT
CASSLVRAAGGRDTQYF
>.|TRBJ2-5|.|TRBV6-6
TGTGCCAGCACCTTAGGGGGGGCGCAGGAGACCCAGTACTTC
CASTLGGAQETQYF
>.|TRBJ2-2|TRBD1|TRBV9
TGTGCCAGCAGCGTCGCCCTCTACAGGGGAGAAGCCGGGGAGCTGTTTTTT
CASSVALYRGEAGELFF
>.|TRBJ1-3|TRBD1|TRBV4-1
TGCGCCAGCAGCCGGGATAGACAGGGGCCCGGAACCAGCTCTGGAAACACCATATATTTT
CASSRDRQGPGTSSGNTIYF
>.|TRBJ2-7|.|TRBV3-1/TRBV3-2
TGTGCCAGCAGCCAAGTTTTGGCCGACAGGGCGGGACGCGAGCAGTACTTC
CASSQVLADRAGREQYF
>.|TRBJ1-2|.|TRBV6-6
TGTGCCAGCAGTACAAACTCACCAGGGAACAACTATGGCTACACCTTC
CASSTNSPGNNYGYTF
>.|TRBJ1-6|.|TRBV3-1/TRBV3-2
TGTGCCAGCAGCCAAGGGGGCAGAAGTTCACCCCTCCACTTT
CASSQGGRSSPLHF
>.|TRBJ2-5|TRBD2|TRBV2
TGTGCCAGCTGTCTAGCGGAGGAGACCCAGTACTTC
CASCLAEETQYF
>.|TRBJ2-3|.|TRBV29-1
TGCAGCGTGGAGCGCGGAAGCGCAGATACGCAGTATTTT
CSVERGSADTQYF
>.|TRBJ1-5|TRBD1|TRBV6-5
TGTGCCAGCGGGACAGGCAATCAGCCCCAGCATTTT
CASGTGNQPQHF